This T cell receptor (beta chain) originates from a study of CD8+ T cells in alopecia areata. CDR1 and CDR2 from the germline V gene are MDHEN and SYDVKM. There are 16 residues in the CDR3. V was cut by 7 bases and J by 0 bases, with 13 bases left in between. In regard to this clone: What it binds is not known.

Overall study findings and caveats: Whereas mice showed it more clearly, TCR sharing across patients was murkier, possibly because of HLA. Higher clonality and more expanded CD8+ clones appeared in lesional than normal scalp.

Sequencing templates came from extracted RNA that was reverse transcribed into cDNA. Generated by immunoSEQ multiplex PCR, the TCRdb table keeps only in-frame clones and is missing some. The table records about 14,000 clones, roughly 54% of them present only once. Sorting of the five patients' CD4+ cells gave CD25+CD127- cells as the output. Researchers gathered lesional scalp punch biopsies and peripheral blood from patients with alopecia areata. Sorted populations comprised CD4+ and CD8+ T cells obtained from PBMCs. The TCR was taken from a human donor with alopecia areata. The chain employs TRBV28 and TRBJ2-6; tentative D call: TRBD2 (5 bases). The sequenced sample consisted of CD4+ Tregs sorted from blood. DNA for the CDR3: TGTGCCAGCACCATCGGTGGGAGCTCTGGGGCCAACGTCCTGACTTTC. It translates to CASTIGGSSGANVLTF.